The rows below give T cell receptor beta chains drawn from one sample of a study of CD8+ T cells in alopecia areata. Here immunoSEQ multiplex PCR was the method, and the copy in TCRdb shows in-frame clones only, minus some. The table includes 150,000 to 200,000 clones, under 80% detected once. This specimen consisted of CD4+ T cells sorted from blood, obtained between weeks 47 and 50, from a patient treated with tofacitinib. Source of these receptors: a human donor with alopecia areata. Both conserved end residues are part of each CDR3. A D gene is named only where the DNA matches it firmly. Size is omitted from some rows. Given values are once, few, many or a class for expanded clones.

D gene	CDR3 length	J gene	clone size	V gene	CDR3 DNA	CDR3 protein
TRBD1	14	TRBJ1-6	-	TRBV7-2	TGTGCCAGCAGCACCGGACAGGGGGCGGGGCCCCTCCACTTT	CASSTGQGAGPLHF
-	16	TRBJ1-2	few	TRBV14	TGTGCCAGCAGCCAAGATAAAGGAAGGGGAAACTATGGCTACACCTTC	CASSQDKGRGNYGYTF
-	13	TRBJ2-7	-	TRBV7-2	TGTGCCAGCAGCTCAGGGTCGACCTACGAGCAGTACTTC	CASSSGSTYEQYF
TRBD1	13	TRBJ1-1	-	TRBV30	TGTGCCTGGAGTGTCCAGGGGGCCACTGAAGCTTTCTTT	CAWSVQGATEAFF
-	16	TRBJ2-2	few	TRBV29-1	TGCAGCGTTGTTTTGTTCGGCCGACGAGGCACCGGGGAGCTGTTTTTT	CSVVLFGRRGTGELFF
TRBD1	15	TRBJ2-4	once	TRBV18	TGTGCCAGCTCACGGGACAGGGTAGCCAAAAACATTCAGTACTTC	CASSRDRVAKNIQYF
-	14	TRBJ1-2	-	TRBV4-3	TGCGCCAGCAGCCAAGATCGGTGGAACTATGGCTACACCTTC	CASSQDRWNYGYTF
-	15	TRBJ2-2	-	TRBV7-2	TGTGCCAGCAGCTTGGCTAGGGGTCCCACCGGGGAGCTGTTTTTT	CASSLARGPTGELFF
-	13	TRBJ2-5	-	TRBV7-3	TGTGCCAGCAGCTCGACTATCCAAGAGACCCAGTACTTC	CASSSTIQETQYF
-	13	TRBJ2-1	few	TRBV5-1	TGCGCCAGCAGCTTGTCTGCGTGGGATGAGCAGTTCTTC	CASSLSAWDEQFF
TRBD1	16	TRBJ2-1	-	TRBV4-2	TGTGCCAGCAGCCCCCCGCGTGTAGGGGGCGACAATGAGCAGTTCTTC	CASSPPRVGGDNEQFF
-	12	TRBJ2-5	-	TRBV18	TGTGCCAGCTCACCTTTCGGGGAGACCCAGTACTTC	CASSPFGETQYF
-	11	TRBJ2-7	-	TRBV29-1	TGCAGCGTTGGCCAAATATACGAGCAGTACTTC	CSVGQIYEQYF
-	14	TRBJ2-7	few	TRBV5-1	TGCGCCAGCGGTCGGGGGGCCGAAGGCTACGAGCAGTACTTC	CASGRGAEGYEQYF
TRBD1	14	TRBJ2-5	-	TRBV29-1	TGCAGCGTTGGCTCGGGACAGGTCCAAGAGACCCAGTACTTC	CSVGSGQVQETQYF
-	15	TRBJ1-5	-	TRBV5-4	TGTGCCAGCAGCGCCGCTTCGATGAGCAATCAGCCCCAGCATTTT	CASSAASMSNQPQHF
-	12	TRBJ1-2	-	TRBV29-1	TGCAGCGTTGATAAGGATTTCTCTGGCTACACCTTC	CSVDKDFSGYTF
-	13	TRBJ2-3	-	TRBV10-1	TGCGCCAGCAGTGACGGGGGCTCAGATACGCAGTATTTT	CASSDGGSDTQYF
-	11	TRBJ1-1	-	TRBV20-1	TGCAGTGCTAGTCCGGCCTTGGAAGCTTTCTTT	CSASPALEAFF
TRBD1	14	TRBJ1-1	-	TRBV5-1	TGCGCCAGCAGCCGAGGGGACAGAAACACTGAAGCTTTCTTT	CASSRGDRNTEAFF
-	15	TRBJ1-6	once	TRBV30	TGTGCCTTGGAAAGTCCGGGCTCCCGGGGATCACCCCTCCACTTT	CALESPGSRGSPLHF
-	13	TRBJ2-3	-	TRBV29-1	TGCAGCGTTGCGGGGCGAACCACAGATACGCAGTATTTT	CSVAGRTTDTQYF
-	16	TRBJ2-3	-	TRBV4-3	TGCGCCAGCAGCCAAGGGGCTAGCAACCCCACGAATACGCAGTATTTT	CASSQGASNPTNTQYF
-	12	TRBJ2-1	-	TRBV29-1	TGCAGCGTTGAAGGGCGAGTCAATGAGCAGTTCTTC	CSVEGRVNEQFF
-	13	TRBJ1-6	-	TRBV7-3	TGTGCCAGCAGCTTAACGCAAGAGTCACCCCTCCACTTT	CASSLTQESPLHF
-	13	TRBJ2-5	-	TRBV29-1	TGCAGCGTTGAAGTCGGAATAGGAGAGACCCAGTACTTC	CSVEVGIGETQYF
-	13	TRBJ1-1	-	TRBV29-1	TGCAGCGTTGATTTGGTGGGTAACACTGAAGCTTTCTTT	CSVDLVGNTEAFF
-	13	TRBJ1-5	-	TRBV10-3	TGTGCCATCAGTGAGGGTAGCAATCAGCCCCAGCATTTT	CAISEGSNQPQHF
TRBD2	18	TRBJ2-3	-	TRBV29-1	TGCAGCGTTGAGATCGGGAGGCGGGGGGAATGGGGGACAGATACGCAGTATTTT	CSVEIGRRGEWGTDTQYF
TRBD1	18	TRBJ2-3	once	TRBV29-1	TGCAGCGTTGAAGATCCCTTTAGGACAGGGACAGGCACAGATACGCAGTATTTT	CSVEDPFRTGTGTDTQYF
-	11	TRBJ2-7	-	TRBV30	TGTGCCTGGAGTGTGAAAAGCGAGCAGTACTTC	CAWSVKSEQYF
-	13	TRBJ1-4	once	TRBV9	TGTGCCAGCAGCGTAGGGGAAAATGAAAAACTGTTTTTT	CASSVGENEKLFF
-	14	TRBJ2-3	-	TRBV14	TGTGCCAGCAGCCGCGGACAGCGCACAGATACGCAGTATTTT	CASSRGQRTDTQYF
-	13	TRBJ2-5	-	TRBV5-1	TGCGCCAGCAGCTTGGGACCGTGGGAGACCCAGTACTTC	CASSLGPWETQYF
TRBD1	15	TRBJ1-5	-	TRBV15	TGTGCCACCAGCAGCTCAACAGGGGGCTTTCAGCCCCAGCATTTT	CATSSSTGGFQPQHF
TRBD1	11	TRBJ2-1	-	TRBV25-1	TGTGCCAGCAGTGAGACAGGGAAGCAGTTCTTC	CASSETGKQFF
TRBD1	15	TRBJ2-7	-	TRBV29-1	TGCAGCGTTCGCCCCGGGACAGGGGGCTCCTACGAGCAGTACTTC	CSVRPGTGGSYEQYF
-	13	TRBJ1-1	few	TRBV29-1	TGCAGCGTTGAAGGCAGGATGAACACTGAAGCTTTCTTT	CSVEGRMNTEAFF
-	13	TRBJ2-3	few	TRBV14	TGTGCCAGCAGCCGGGCCCTCACAGATACGCAGTATTTT	CASSRALTDTQYF
-	16	TRBJ2-5	-	TRBV14	TGTGCCAGCAGCCGAGGGCTGAACTTACTGGGAGAGACCCAGTACTTC	CASSRGLNLLGETQYF
TRBD1	15	TRBJ2-1	few	TRBV30	TGTGCCTGGAGCCTAGGACAGGGTGGTTCGGATGAGCAGTTCTTC	CAWSLGQGGSDEQFF
-	16	TRBJ1-3	-	TRBV30	TGTGCCTGGAGTGTACGCGGCAGGGGCTTTGGAAACACCATATATTTT	CAWSVRGRGFGNTIYF
-	11	TRBJ1-2	-	TRBV29-1	TGCAGCGTTGAGGGGGTGGAAGGCTACACCTTC	CSVEGVEGYTF
TRBD1	14	TRBJ2-7	-	TRBV7-2	TGTGCCACCTCAACAGGGGGGACTGTGTTGGAACAGTACTTC	CATSTGGTVLEQYF
TRBD2	16	TRBJ2-3	few	TRBV11-1	TGTGCCAGCAGCCTTAGCGGGGCCCTTCTCACAGATACGCAGTATTTT	CASSLSGALLTDTQYF
TRBD2	13	TRBJ2-3	-	TRBV29-1	TGCAGCGTTGATGGCGGGGGGGTGGATACGCAGTATTTT	CSVDGGGVDTQYF
TRBD1	13	TRBJ1-2	-	TRBV29-1	TGCAGCGTTGCCGGGACAGAAGTGGTCGGCTACACCTTC	CSVAGTEVVGYTF
TRBD1	15	TRBJ2-1	-	TRBV10-2	TGCGCCAGCAGTCGGACAGGGGCCGGCTACAATGAGCAGTTCTTC	CASSRTGAGYNEQFF
-	14	TRBJ1-1	few	TRBV7-9	TGTGCCAGCAGCTTAGACGGAGTACCCACTAAAGCTTTCTTT	CASSLDGVPTKAFF
-	13	TRBJ1-1	-	TRBV9	TGTGCCAGCAGCTCCCGACAGGACACTGAAGCTTTCTTT	CASSSRQDTEAFF
TRBD1	15	TRBJ1-6	few	TRBV18	TGTGCCAGCTCACCACCGAACAGGGGGGACTCACCCCTCCACTTT	CASSPPNRGDSPLHF
-	13	TRBJ2-7	-	TRBV29-1	TGCAGCGTTGCCCAGGTCCCCGGTTACGAGCAGTACTTC	CSVAQVPGYEQYF
-	13	TRBJ1-6	-	TRBV11-3	TGTGCCAGCAGCAGAGGAGGGGGTTCACCCCTCCACTTT	CASSRGGGSPLHF
-	13	TRBJ1-5	-	TRBV29-1	TGCAGCGTGGGCTACGGGAGGGATCAGCCCCAGCATTTT	CSVGYGRDQPQHF
-	13	TRBJ2-5	few	TRBV10-3	TGTGCCATCAGTGAGTCTGAAGTAGAGACCCAGTACTTC	CAISESEVETQYF
-	12	TRBJ1-5	few	TRBV6-5	TGTGCCAGCAGTCGCCCTAATCAGCCCCAGCATTTT	CASSRPNQPQHF
-	13	TRBJ1-2	-	TRBV10-1	TGCGCCAGCAGTATAGATTCCCCGCATGGCTACACCTTC	CASSIDSPHGYTF